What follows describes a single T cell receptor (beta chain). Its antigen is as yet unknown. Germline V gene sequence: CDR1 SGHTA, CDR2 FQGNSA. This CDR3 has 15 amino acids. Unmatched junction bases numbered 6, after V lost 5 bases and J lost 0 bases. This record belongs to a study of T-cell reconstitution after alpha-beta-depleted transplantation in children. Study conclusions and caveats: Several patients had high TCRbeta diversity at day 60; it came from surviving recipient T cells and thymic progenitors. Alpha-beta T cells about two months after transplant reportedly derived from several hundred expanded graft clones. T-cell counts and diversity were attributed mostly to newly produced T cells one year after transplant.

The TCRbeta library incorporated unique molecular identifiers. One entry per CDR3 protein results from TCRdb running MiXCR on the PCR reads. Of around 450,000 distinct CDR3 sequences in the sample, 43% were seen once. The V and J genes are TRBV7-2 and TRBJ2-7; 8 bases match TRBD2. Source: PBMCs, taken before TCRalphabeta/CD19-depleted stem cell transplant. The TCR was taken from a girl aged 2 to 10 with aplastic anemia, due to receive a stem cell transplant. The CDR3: CASSPGGDASYEQYF. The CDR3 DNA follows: TGTGCCAGCAGCCCGGGGGGGGACGCCTCCTACGAGCAGTACTTC.